Sequencing of this T cell receptor (beta chain) was carried out in a study of beta chain features in type 1 diabetes. This clone was found a few times. Its antigen is not identified. Every isolated RNA sample was fully reverse transcribed, so sequencing captured expressed TCRB transcripts. Mean yield for stem cell-like memory T cell samples was about a million reads. Produced via immunoSEQ multiplex PCR; TCRdb's table is partial and in-frame only. The sample holds 70,000 to 90,000 clones, around a third seen once. There are 14 residues in the CDR3. Looked up from germline, CDR1 is GTSNPN and CDR2 is SVGIG (reference sequence). With 2 bases removed from V and 4 bases from J, the gap between germline ends came to 12 bases. General study points: Type 1 diabetes patients had TCRB CDR3s that were shorter (moderately but significantly so) in all four CD4+ subsets.

This chain links TRBV30 with TRBJ1-3; D is ambiguous. The receptor comes from a woman in her late teens or twenties in good health. The sequenced material came from stem cell memory CD4+ T cells from blood. Written as DNA, the CDR3 is TGTGCCTGGAGTCCAAGCGCACTGGGAAACACCATATATTTT. It codes for CAWSPSALGNTIYF.